The 23 T cell receptor beta chains listed next were all sequenced from one sample in a study of blood T cell repertoires in COVID-19. Assay used: immunoSEQ multiplex PCR; TCRdb lists only in-frame clones, some missing. Counted here are more than 300,000 clones, 70% to 90% occurring once; the ten biggest clones make up approximately 5.4%. Sequenced material: PBMCs or T cells enriched from blood (not recorded which). Source of these receptors: a woman in her 30s who had recovered from COVID-19.

The J gene is TRBJ1-5, the V gene TRBV7-9, with 9 bases fitting TRBD1. The CDR3 contains 18 residues. The junction had 13 bases not matched to a gene; V was cut back by 5 bases and J by 2 bases. The germline CDR1 and CDR2 sequences are SEHNR and FQNEAQ (reference sequence). CDR3 DNA sequence: TGTGCCAGCAGCCCCGGACAGGGGACAGTTTTGGGCAATCAGCCCCAGCATTTT. It translates to CASSPGQGTVLGNQPQHF.

The chain links TRBV2 to TRBJ1-5, with 11 bases that match TRBD1. Trimming cost V 6 bases and J 4 bases; bases outside gene matches: 2. CDR3 length: 14 amino acids. The germline gives CDR1 SNHLY, CDR2 FYNNEI. CDR3 region: CASRGQGANQPQHF. The CDR3 bases are TGTGCCAGCAGAGGACAGGGGGCTAATCAGCCCCAGCATTTT. Full variable domain (rest looked up from reference TRBV2 and TRBJ1-5): EPEVTQTPSHQVTQMGQEVILRCVPISNHLYFYWYRQILGQKVEFLVSFYNNEISEKSEIFDDQFSVERPDGSNFTLKIRSTKLEDSAMYFCASRGQGANQPQHFGDGTRLSIL.

This chain connects TRBV27 to TRBJ1-5, with D perhaps matching TRBD1 (6 bases). In germline, CDR1 is MNHEY, CDR2 SMNVEV (reference sequence). Trimming shortened V by 9 bases and J by 5 bases, and 17 bases separated the two germline ends. This CDR3 comprises 14 residues. In nucleotides, the CDR3 is TGTGCCAGACCGCACGGGACACACGATCAGCCCCAGCATTTT. The encoded protein is CARPHGTHDQPQHF.

This rearrangement joins TRBV6-5 to TRBJ1-1, with D possibly TRBD1 on 6 matching bases. Trimming stripped 7 bases from V and 3 bases from J, with 18 bases between. The CDR3 covers 15 residues. The V gene's germline CDR1 is MNHEY and CDR2 SVGAGI. CDR3 residues: CASKISRGNDTEAFF. For the CDR3, the DNA is TGTGCCAGCAAAATCTCGAGGGGGAATGACACTGAAGCTTTCTTT.

V gene TRBV7-9 combines with J gene TRBJ1-2; the D is unclear. Germline-derived CDR1 and CDR2 are SEHNR and FQNEAQ (reference sequence). The length of the CDR3 is 15 residues. Trimming left V 5 bases short and J 1 base short, with 14 bases between. This CDR3 is CASSRSTVLNYGYTF. CDR3 sequence (DNA): TGTGCCAGCAGCCGATCAACAGTTCTTAACTATGGCTACACCTTC.

The rearrangement joins TRBV24-1 to TRBJ2-1, with D possibly matching TRBD1 (6 bases). CDR3 length: 13 amino acids. V shed 2 bases and J shed 7 bases, with 8 bases lying between them. Per the germline V gene, CDR1 is KGHDR and CDR2 is SFDVKD. CDR3 coding DNA: TGTGCCACCAGTGATTCGGACAGAAATGAGCAGTTCTTC. It specifies CATSDSDRNEQFF.

The J gene is TRBJ1-2, the V gene TRBV19, with D maybe TRBD1 (5 bases). CDR1 and CDR2 (germline): LNHDA, SQIVND (reference sequence). This CDR3 region has 14 residues. Trimming removed 3 bases at V and 8 bases at J, with 16 bases between. The CDR3 is CASSIPGKLKGYTF. The DNA for the CDR3 is TGTGCCAGTAGTATCCCAGGGAAGCTTAAGGGCTACACCTTC. Full variable domain (missing parts from reference TRBV19 and TRBJ1-2): DGGITQSPKYLFRKEGQNVTLSCEQNLNHDAMYWYRQDPGQGLRLIYYSQIVNDFQKGDIAEGYSVSREKKESFPLTVTSAQKNPTAFYLCASSIPGKLKGYTFGSGTRLTVV.

The CDR3, as DNA: TGCGCCAGCAGCTTCGGAGGACCAACAGATACGCAGTATTTT. Translated: CASSFGGPTDTQYF. The rearrangement links TRBV5-1 to TRBJ2-3, with D possibly being TRBD2 (5 bases). CDR3 length: 14 amino acids. Germline V CDR1 and CDR2: SGHRS, YFSETQ. The germline V and J ends were trimmed by 2 bases and 3 bases, with 10 bases remaining between them.

The chain recombines TRBV2 with TRBJ1-1; D remains ambiguous. V lost 8 bases and J lost 3, with 10 bases in between. The CDR3 runs 12 residues. The germline gives CDR1 SNHLY, CDR2 FYNNEI. CDR3 residues: CASAVRDTEAFF. The CDR3 DNA is TGTGCCAGCGCAGTGAGGGACACTGAAGCTTTCTTT.

The chain uses TRBV15 and TRBJ2-5; no definite D call. Trimming removed 0 bases from V and 5 bases from J, with 13 bases in between. CDR1 and CDR2 from the germline V gene are LNHNV and YYDKDF (reference sequence). This CDR3 is 15 amino acids long. CDR3: CATSRDNGNGETQYF. CDR3 DNA sequence: TGTGCCACCAGCAGAGATAATGGAAACGGGGAGACCCAGTACTTC.

This chain connects TRBV19 to TRBJ1-2; 10 bases map to TRBD1. Germline V gene sequence: CDR1 LNHDA, CDR2 SQIVND (reference sequence). V dropped 5 bases and J dropped 3; count of bases not matched to a gene: 3. The CDR3 length is 14 residues. The CDR3 loop reads CASSVGTGDYGYTF. DNA of the CDR3: TGTGCCAGTAGTGTCGGGACAGGGGACTATGGCTACACCTTC. The whole variable domain, remainder taken from reference TRBV19 and TRBJ1-2, is DGGITQSPKYLFRKEGQNVTLSCEQNLNHDAMYWYRQDPGQGLRLIYYSQIVNDFQKGDIAEGYSVSREKKESFPLTVTSAQKNPTAFYLCASSVGTGDYGYTFGSGTRLTVV.

This rearrangement joins TRBV14 to TRBJ2-7; weak D call: TRBD2 (6 bases). V was clipped by 0 bases and J by 6 bases, with 18 bases between them. There are 16 residues in the CDR3. Germline CDR1 and CDR2: SGHDN and FVKESK. CDR3 DNA sequence: TGTGCCAGCAGCCAAGATCTTTTTGCGGGGTTTGGCGAGCAGTACTTC. Protein sequence: CASSQDLFAGFGEQYF.

This chain joins TRBV28 and TRBJ2-3; 9 bases match TRBD1. CDR3 length equals 15 residues. Germline V gene lookup returns CDR1 MDHEN and CDR2 SYDVKM. V dropped 6 bases and J dropped 0; count of bases not matched to a gene: 4. The CDR3 spells CASSLGTGSTDTQYF. As DNA, the CDR3 is TGTGCCAGCAGCCTAGGGACAGGGAGCACAGATACGCAGTATTTT.

This clone was seen more than once but under ten times. The rearrangement joins TRBV3-1 (or the pseudogene TRBV3-2) to TRBJ2-1; 13 bases line up with TRBD2. V lost 5 bases, J lost 5 bases, and 9 bases stayed unmatched. The CDR3 length is 17 residues. CDR1 LGHDT and CDR2 YNNKEL come from the germline V gene (reference sequence). The CDR3 here is CASSSSLLAGGNNEQFF. The CDR3, as DNA: TGTGCCAGCAGCTCGTCTCTACTAGCGGGGGGGAACAATGAGCAGTTCTTC.

The chain employs TRBV4-2 and TRBJ1-1; D may be TRBD1 (5 bases). The CDR3 totals 13 residues. Germline CDR1 is LGHNA and CDR2 is YNFKEQ. V was pared by 3 bases and J by 5 bases, with 10 bases between. The CDR3 spells CASSQGGRTEAFF. CDR3 sequence (DNA): TGTGCCAGCAGCCAGGGGGGGAGGACTGAAGCTTTCTTT.

The chain links TRBV10-2 to TRBJ1-5, with 9 positions matching TRBD1. Germline lookup yields CDR1 WSHSY and CDR2 SAAADI. The CDR3 extends over 15 amino acids. V lost 2 bases to trimming and J lost 7 bases; unmatched junction nucleotides: 6. The CDR3 sequence: CASSETGQGGQPQHF. Written as DNA, the CDR3 is TGCGCCAGCAGTGAGACGGGACAGGGAGGACAGCCCCAGCATTTT.

Only one count was recorded for this clone. The rearrangement uses TRBV30 and TRBJ1-2; 7 bases align to TRBD1. V lost 0 bases, J lost 4 bases, and 8 bases stayed unmatched. CDR1 is GTSNPN, CDR2 SVGIG, per germline (reference sequence). The CDR3 covers 15 residues. In DNA, the CDR3 is TGTGCCTGGAGTGTACGGAGGGGGCTCGCCTATGGCTACACCTTC. It is translated as CAWSVRRGLAYGYTF.

The chain couples TRBV29-1 to TRBJ1-1; 8 bases align to TRBD1. V trimming: 5 bases; J trimming: 5 bases; junction bases outside the gene matches: 7. This CDR3 is 13 amino acids long. Germline loops: CDR1 SQVTM, CDR2 ANQGSEA. The CDR3 is CSVKNRGETEAFF. Here the CDR3 DNA reads TGCAGCGTTAAGAACAGGGGGGAGACTGAAGCTTTCTTT.

In its sample, this clone was seen once. The chain uses TRBV7-9 and TRBJ1-6; D is unclear. Trimming pared 2 bases from V and 9 bases from J, leaving 8 bases between. In germline, CDR1 is SEHNR, CDR2 FQNEAQ (reference sequence). The CDR3 contains 13 residues. This CDR3 reads CASSLISRSPLHF. For the CDR3, the DNA is TGTGCCAGCAGCTTAATCTCGCGTTCACCCCTCCACTTT. The full variable domain, completed using reference TRBV7-9 and TRBJ1-6, is DTGVSQNPRHKITKRGQNVTFRCDPISEHNRLYWYRQTLGQGPEFLTYFQNEAQLEKSRLLSDRFSAERPKGSFSTLEIQRTEQGDSAMYLCASSLISRSPLHFGNGTRLTVT.

V is TRBV6-8 and J is TRBJ2-5; TRBD2 matches at 7 bases. V gave up 4 bases and J gave up 7 bases; unmatched junction bases: 6. Germline V lookup: CDR1 MNHGY, CDR2 SAAAGT. The CDR3 sequence is 13 residues long. CDR3 residues: CASSLTGEGTQYF. CDR3 DNA: TGTGCCAGCAGTTTGACTGGGGAGGGGACCCAGTACTTC.

The chain uses TRBV9 and TRBJ2-7; the D gene is possibly TRBD1 (6 bases). Between the trimmed V and J ends, which lost 4 bases and 0 bases, there was a span of 8 bases. The CDR3 extends over 13 amino acids. From germline, CDR1 is SGDLS and CDR2 YYNGEE. The DNA for the CDR3 is TGTGCCAGCAGCACAGGGAGCTCCTACGAGCAGTACTTC. It yields the protein CASSTGSSYEQYF.

This sequence joins TRBV3-1 (or the pseudogene TRBV3-2) and TRBJ2-1; 7 bases match TRBD2. CDR3 length equals 14 residues. The germline gives CDR1 LGHDT, CDR2 YNNKEL (reference sequence). The junction had 7 bases not matched to a gene; V was cut back by 4 bases and J by 7 bases. The DNA for the CDR3 is TGTGCCAGCAGCCCTGGACTAGTCGTAAATGAGCAGTTCTTC. Its translation is CASSPGLVVNEQFF.

J is TRBJ2-7 and V is TRBV6-1, with D unresolved. V lost 3 bases, J lost 7 bases, and 19 bases lay in between. Looked up from germline, CDR1 is MNHNS and CDR2 is SASEGT. The CDR3 spans 15 residues. The CDR3 here is CASSDAALGFREQYF. The CDR3 DNA is TGTGCCAGCAGTGATGCAGCGTTGGGTTTTCGGGAGCAGTACTTC.